These T cell receptor beta chains were read from a single sample in a study of a mutant IDH1 vaccine in newly diagnosed glioma. Sequencing used immunoSEQ multiplex PCR; TCRdb keeps in-frame clones, though not all of them. The sample holds 75,000 to 85,000 clones, around nine tenths seen once. These receptors lack a known antigen. Sequenced here: PBMCs, sampled from a glioma patient whose treatment included an IDH1 peptide vaccine. Source of these receptors: a woman in her forties or fifties with glioma. The CDR3 runs from the conserved cysteine through the conserved F or W. The D gene is left open where the match is weak. Part of the rows lack a size; the others show once, few, many or a class for expanded clones.

j_call clone_size v_call d_call cdr3_nt cdr3_aa
TRBJ2-7 NA TRBV5-1 NA TGCGCCAGCAGCCAGGGACCGTCTCTTTACGAGCAGTACTTC CASSQGPSLYEQYF
TRBJ2-7 NA TRBV29-1 NA TGCAGCGCCATAGCGGCCTACGAGCAGTACTTC CSAIAAYEQYF
TRBJ1-1 NA TRBV27 TRBD1 TGTGCCAGCAACCGACAGGGAAGAGGGATCACTGAAGCTTTCTTT CASNRQGRGITEAFF
TRBJ2-1 few TRBV7-9 TRBD2 TGTGCCAGCAGCCCCTATATTGTGCTAGCGGGTTCCTACAATGAGCAGTTCTTC CASSPYIVLAGSYNEQFF
TRBJ1-1 NA TRBV6-6 TRBD1 TGTGCCAGCAGTTACCACCCCCAGGGGGCTGGCACTGAAGCTTTCTTT CASSYHPQGAGTEAFF
TRBJ1-5 NA TRBV7-2 NA TGTGCCAGCAGCTTAGGTGGGTTCCTGAATTATCAGCCCCAGCATTTT CASSLGGFLNYQPQHF
TRBJ2-2 NA TRBV6-5 NA TGTGCCAGCAGTTACTCCGGGCAAGCTAACACCGGGGAGCTGTTTTTT CASSYSGQANTGELFF
TRBJ2-3 NA TRBV6-5 NA TGTGCCAGCAGTTACGGCAATACGCAGTATTTT CASSYGNTQYF
TRBJ2-2 NA TRBV10-3 NA TGTGCCATCAGTGCTGGGACAACCACCGGGGAGCTGTTTTTT CAISAGTTTGELFF
TRBJ1-3 NA TRBV2 TRBD1 TGTGCCAGCACCCCGGACAGGGGGTCTGGAAACACCATATATTTT CASTPDRGSGNTIYF
TRBJ1-1 NA TRBV11-2 NA TGTGCCAGCAGTTTACTCGGGAACACTGAAGCTTTCTTT CASSLLGNTEAFF
TRBJ1-4 once TRBV2 TRBD1 TGTGCCAGCAGTCGACAGGGAGTGGAACTGTTTTTT CASSRQGVELFF
TRBJ2-5 NA TRBV6-1 NA TGTGCCAGCAGTGACTTTGGGGCGGCGGGGGAGACCCAGTACTTC CASSDFGAAGETQYF
TRBJ2-7 NA TRBV28 NA TGTGCCAGCAGTTTAGGGGACGGTGGGTCCTACGAGCAGTACTTC CASSLGDGGSYEQYF
TRBJ2-5 NA TRBV28 NA TGTGCCAGCAGTTTCCCGCCAGTCCAAGAGACCCAGTACTTC CASSFPPVQETQYF
TRBJ2-3 NA TRBV2 TRBD1 TGTGCCAGCAGTGCTCGGACAGGATCAGATACGCAGTATTTT CASSARTGSDTQYF
TRBJ2-5 NA TRBV11-2 NA TGTGCCAGCAGCCCCCAAGAGACCCAGTACTTC CASSPQETQYF
TRBJ2-3 NA TRBV23-1 TRBD2 TGCGCCAGCAGTCGCCAGGGACTAGCGGCTAGCACAGATACGCAGTATTTT CASSRQGLAASTDTQYF
TRBJ2-5 NA TRBV10-2 NA TGCGCCAGCAGAAAAAGGGGGGGAGTGGGTAGGGAGACCCAGTACTTC CASRKRGGVGRETQYF
TRBJ2-7 NA TRBV27 TRBD2 TGTGCCAGCAGTTTATCGGGACTAGCGGCCTACGAGCAGTACTTC CASSLSGLAAYEQYF
TRBJ1-1 NA TRBV5-1 TRBD1 TGCGCCACCCGCGTGGGGACAGAAAATGAAGCTTTCTTT CATRVGTENEAFF
TRBJ1-2 NA TRBV4-1 TRBD1 TGCGCCAGCAGCCAAGGAAGGAGGACAGGGTCGGTCTATGGCTACACCTTC CASSQGRRTGSVYGYTF
TRBJ1-5 NA TRBV7-9 NA TGTGCCAGCAGCTCCGGATGGATGCAGCCCCAGCATTTT CASSSGWMQPQHF
TRBJ2-6 NA TRBV21-1 NA NA CASTLVGPGANVLTF
TRBJ2-1 NA TRBV29-1 TRBD2 TGCAGCGTCGGGGGACTAGCGGGAGGCAATGAGCAGTTCTTC CSVGGLAGGNEQFF
TRBJ2-3 NA TRBV18 TRBD2 TGTGCCAGCTCACCCGGGACTAGCGGACGCACAGATACGCAGTATTTT CASSPGTSGRTDTQYF
TRBJ2-7 NA TRBV30 NA TGTGCCTGGACCTTGGGACATGGGTACGAGCAGTACTTC CAWTLGHGYEQYF
TRBJ1-2 NA TRBV11-3 NA TGTGCCAGCAGAATTAGGGGTGGGACGGCCTATGGCTACACCTTC CASRIRGGTAYGYTF
TRBJ2-7 NA TRBV5-1 NA TGCGCCAGCAGCTTGCAGGTCGGGAACGCCTACGAGCAGTACTTC CASSLQVGNAYEQYF
TRBJ1-5 NA TRBV2 NA TGTGCCAGCAGTGGGGGGACTGGAAACAATCAGCCCCAGCATTTT CASSGGTGNNQPQHF
TRBJ2-7 NA TRBV29-1 TRBD2 TGCAGCGTTGAAGAGAGAGGGACTAGATACTACGAGCAGTACTTC CSVEERGTRYYEQYF
TRBJ2-1 NA TRBV15 NA TGTGCCACCAGCAGCCGCTTAGGAGAGCAGTTCTTC CATSSRLGEQFF
TRBJ2-7 NA TRBV10-3 NA TGTGCCATCATGGGGGGAGGCGAGCAGTACTTC CAIMGGGEQYF
TRBJ1-4 NA TRBV5-1 TRBD1 TGCGCCAGCAGCCCGGGACAGGGGGCGGTTTCAACTAATGAAAAACTGTTTTTT CASSPGQGAVSTNEKLFF
TRBJ2-7 once TRBV6-5 NA TGTGCCAGCAGCCCCAACCCCTACGAGCAGTACTTC CASSPNPYEQYF
TRBJ2-1 NA TRBV19 NA TGTGCCAGTAGTATTTCGGGCAGGGCAAATGAGCAGTTCTTC CASSISGRANEQFF
TRBJ2-1 NA TRBV5-1 TRBD2 TGCGCCAGCACCGACCCTAGCGGTTCCTCCTACAATGAGCAGTTCTTC CASTDPSGSSYNEQFF
TRBJ2-6 NA TRBV19 NA TGTGCCAGTGCCCGGGACCGTCAGGCCAACGTCCTGACTTTC CASARDRQANVLTF
TRBJ1-2 NA TRBV6-1 NA TGTGCCAGCAGTGAAAGGCAGCTAACTAACTATGGCTACACCTTC CASSERQLTNYGYTF
TRBJ1-5 few TRBV19 NA TGTGCCAGTAATGGGGGAGGTGTGAGTCAGCCCCAGCATTTT CASNGGGVSQPQHF
TRBJ2-1 once TRBV4-2 TRBD2 TGTGCCAGCAGCCAAGGGGGGACTAGCGGGGTATACAATGAGCAGTTCTTC CASSQGGTSGVYNEQFF
TRBJ1-1 NA TRBV19 NA TGTGCCAGTAGCATCGAGGGATACACTGAAGCTTTCTTT CASSIEGYTEAFF
TRBJ2-5 NA TRBV5-4 NA TGTGCCAGCAGCTTGGAGGCAGCGGACGACCAAGAGACCCAGTACTTC CASSLEAADDQETQYF
TRBJ2-1 NA TRBV16 NA TGTGCCAGCAGCTCAATCGCGTACAATGAGCAGTTCTTC CASSSIAYNEQFF
TRBJ2-6 NA TRBV10-3 NA TGTGCCATCAGTGACAGGGACTCTGGGGCCAACGTCCTGACTTTC CAISDRDSGANVLTF
TRBJ2-5 NA TRBV11-1 NA TGTGCCAGCAGCTTATCAGACTCCTCCTCTATGTACCAAGAGACCCAGTACTTC CASSLSDSSSMYQETQYF
TRBJ1-2 NA TRBV19 TRBD1 TGTGCCAGTAGTCGTCGAATGGACAGGGACTATGGCTACACCTTC CASSRRMDRDYGYTF
TRBJ2-1 NA TRBV18 TRBD2 TGTGCCAGCTCACCACCGGAGCTAGCGGGTATAAATGAGCAGTTCTTC CASSPPELAGINEQFF
TRBJ2-7 NA TRBV19 NA TGTGCCAGTAGACAGAGGGGGGACTACCTCTACGAGCAGTACTTC CASRQRGDYLYEQYF
TRBJ1-1 NA TRBV29-1 NA TGCAGCGTTGCGGGGGGTGGGACTGAAGCTTTCTTT CSVAGGGTEAFF